This TCR beta chain was profiled in a study of cytomegalovirus exposure and HLA in healthy donors. Study findings and constraints: Rarity characterized most TCR sequences, yet some public TCRs appeared in many donors. Cytomegalovirus status was reportedly diagnosed by the classifier with high specificity and sensitivity.

Deletions cut 0 bases from V and 8 bases from J, with 13 bases between. This CDR3 has 14 residues. Per the germline V gene, CDR1 is KGHSH and CDR2 is LQKENI. About this clone: Its cognate antigen is unknown.

PCR employed 60 Vbeta and 13 Jbeta primers. Clones were sequenced by immunoSEQ multiplex PCR, and TCRdb holds only the in-frame ones, with some missing. Its clone listing holds roughly 140,000 clones. Sequenced: PBMCs. The source is a man aged 35 to 55 in good health and CMV-seronegative. The rearrangement uses TRBV18 and TRBJ1-2; maybe TRBD1 (5 bases). CDR3 sequence (DNA): TGTGCCAGCTCACCACCGTTAGGGGTTGAAGGCTACACCTTC. Translation gives CASSPPLGVEGYTF.